These 11 T cell receptor beta chains share one sample of origin, sequenced in a study of technical replicates of blood from four donors. Here immunoSEQ multiplex PCR was the method, and the copy in TCRdb shows in-frame clones only, minus some. The table has over 85,000 clones, approximately 94% seen once. The source material was T cells isolated from PBMCs. These receptors all stem from a human donor in good health.

The chain couples TRBV21-1 to TRBJ1-5; TRBD1 is the table's D call and was not checked against the DNA. TRBV21-1 is a recognized pseudogene. The CDR3 is made up of 15 amino acids. In DNA, the CDR3 is TGTGCCAGCAGCAAAGGTGCAGGGGGCAATCAGCCCCAGCATTTT. Translated, it gives CASSKGAGGNQPQHF.

The rearrangement uses TRBV5-1 and TRBJ1-1; no definite D call. The CDR3 has 15 amino acids. Germline V lookup: CDR1 SGHRS, CDR2 YFSETQ. The V end was cut by 0 bases, the J end by 0 bases, with 9 bases between. For the CDR3, the DNA is TGCGCCAGCAGCTTGGGCGGGCTCATGAACACTGAAGCTTTCTTT. It translates to CASSLGGLMNTEAFF.

The chain is built from TRBV7-9 and TRBJ2-3, with 12 nucleotides matching TRBD2. CDR3 length: 16 residues. V was pared by 4 bases and J by 5 bases, with 7 bases of the junction left unmatched. Germline V CDR1 and CDR2: SEHNR, FQNEAQ (reference sequence). CDR3 region: CASSSQLAGGGDTQYF. CDR3 DNA sequence: TGTGCCAGCAGCTCCCAACTAGCGGGAGGCGGAGATACGCAGTATTTT.

The rearrangement joins TRBV19 to TRBJ1-3; weak D call: TRBD1 (5 bases). CDR1 is LNHDA, CDR2 SQIVND, per germline (reference sequence). The CDR3 sequence is 23 residues long. Trimming stripped 11 bases from V and 2 bases from J, with 43 bases between. The CDR3 DNA follows: TGTGCCCTATTTGCCAGTAGTATAAGCAGAGCCGCAGGGAACCCTGTTACTGGAAACACCATATATTTT. Translated, it gives CALFASSISRAAGNPVTGNTIYF. Full variable domain (remainder filled in from reference TRBV19 and TRBJ1-3): DGGITQSPKYLFRKEGQNVTLSCEQNLNHDAMYWYRQDPGQGLRLIYYSQIVNDFQKGDIAEGYSVSREKKESFPLTVTSAQKNPTAFYLCALFASSISRAAGNPVTGNTIYFGEGSWLTVV.

V gene TRBV19 combines with J gene TRBJ2-5, with TRBD1 as a possible D gene (6 bases). CDR3 length: 13 amino acids. In germline, CDR1 is LNHDA, CDR2 SQIVND (reference sequence). Trimming took off 3 bases at V and 2 bases at J, with 7 bases between the two ends. Here the CDR3 DNA reads TGTGCCAGTAGTATGAGGGGGCAAGAGACCCAGTACTTC. Its protein is CASSMRGQETQYF.

The chain is built from TRBV4-1 and TRBJ1-5, with 7 bases that match TRBD1. This CDR3 contains 13 residues. The germline CDR1 and CDR2 sequences are MGHRA and YSYEKL. V shed 8 bases and J 7 bases; nucleotides not matched to a gene: 8. The DNA for the CDR3 is TGCGCCAGCGGTAAGACAGGGCTCCAGCCCCAGCATTTT. As protein: CASGKTGLQPQHF.

The V gene is TRBV7-2, the J gene TRBJ1-2, with D maybe TRBD1 (6 bases). Trimming cost V 4 bases and J 2 bases, with 14 bases left between them. Germline CDR1 reads SGHTA; CDR2 reads FQGNSA. The CDR3 consists of 15 residues. The CDR3 nucleotides are TGTGCCAGCAGCTCCGAGGCGGGGGCCAACTATGGCTACACCTTC. As protein: CASSSEAGANYGYTF.

This sequence joins TRBV19 and TRBJ1-1; TRBD1 agrees at 7 bases. The CDR3 totals 14 residues. The germline V gene encodes CDR1 LNHDA and CDR2 SQIVND (reference sequence). V was pared by 1 base and J by 8 bases, with 7 bases of the junction left unmatched. As DNA, the CDR3 is TGTGCCAGTAGTATAGCCGACAGGGCCCCCGAAGCTTTCTTT. This codes for CASSIADRAPEAFF.

The chain is built from TRBV7-2 and TRBJ2-2; TRBD2 agrees at 11 bases. V dropped 1 base and J dropped 6; count of bases not matched to a gene: 10. Germline assignment: CDR1 SGHTA and CDR2 FQGNSA. The CDR3 is 18 residues long. Here the CDR3 reads CASSLVYSGRALAGELFF. CDR3 sequence (DNA): TGTGCCAGCAGCTTAGTCTATAGCGGGAGGGCCTTGGCCGGGGAGCTGTTTTTT.

The chain links TRBV7-9 to TRBJ1-1; 10 bases fit TRBD1. V trimming: 0 bases; J trimming: 10 bases; junction bases outside the gene matches: 2. The germline gives CDR1 SEHNR, CDR2 FQNEAQ (reference sequence). This CDR3 is built from 13 residues. DNA of the CDR3: TGTGCCAGCAGCTTAGCGGGGGACAGGGGAGCTTTCTTT. Its translation: CASSLAGDRGAFF. Full variable domain (remainder filled in from reference TRBV7-9 and TRBJ1-1): DTGVSQNPRHKITKRGQNVTFRCDPISEHNRLYWYRQTLGQGPEFLTYFQNEAQLEKSRLLSDRFSAERPKGSFSTLEIQRTEQGDSAMYLCASSLAGDRGAFFGQGTRLTVV.

J is TRBJ1-1 and V is TRBV7-8, with 7 nucleotides matching TRBD1. After removal of 2 bases from V and 4 bases from J, the junction contained 4 bases not matched to a gene. The CDR3 totals 14 residues. Germline V gives CDR1 SGHVS, CDR2 FQNEAQ. The DNA of the CDR3 is TGTGCCAGCAGCTTATTTCAGGGGGGCACTGAAGCTTTCTTT. This gives the protein CASSLFQGGTEAFF.